This record looks at one T cell receptor (beta chain) sequence and its context. The antigen is not known. Vbeta (60) and Jbeta (13) primers were used in the PCR. Clones were read by immunoSEQ multiplex PCR, and TCRdb kept only the in-frame ones, dropping some. The sample carries some 82,000 clones, approximately 88% recorded once. Looked up from germline, CDR1 is SGDLS and CDR2 is YYNGEE. The CDR3 spans 14 residues. Between the trimmed V and J ends, which lost 0 bases and 2 bases, there was a span of 7 bases. This sample is drawn from a study of cytomegalovirus exposure and HLA in healthy donors. In the study overall: Most genotyped donors, around four fifths of 350 to 500, had Caucasian-associated genetic ancestry.

Study-level findings and limits: The analysis excluded some indistinguishable V segments, including TRBV6-2 and TRBV6-3. Investigators reported fewer than 200 TCR beta chains as tied to cytomegalovirus. As was reported, the HLA-A and HLA-B alleles of most subjects were accurately predicted from TCR beta sequences.

J is TRBJ2-3 and V is TRBV9; D may be TRBD1 (6 bases). Sequenced material: PBMCs. This clonotype originated in a woman aged 45-59 years in good health and CMV-seronegative. The CDR3 loop is CASSVGGPTDTQYF. Written as DNA, the CDR3 is TGTGCCAGCAGCGTAGGGGGGCCCACAGATACGCAGTATTTT.